This T cell receptor beta chain stems from a study of CD8 T cells in Susac syndrome. Trimming stripped 6 bases from V and 0 bases from J, with 9 bases between. CDR1 and CDR2 (germline): LGHDT, YNNKEL (reference sequence). The CDR3 is 13 residues long. The RNA, about 0.5 to 1 ug, was put through reverse transcription using random hexamers. With immunoSEQ multiplex PCR, TCR beta CDR3 was amplified across 54 Vbeta and 13 Jbeta. One entry per CDR3 protein, called by TCRdb with MiXCR from the immunoSEQ multiplex PCR reads. In the table there are around 100,000 distinct CDR3 sequences, nearly 97% of which are singletons. Sequencing targeted TCR beta in blood CD8+ and CD4+ T cells. The CD8+ and CD4+ T cells were isolated magnetically using a negative isolation approach, whereas the TEMRA cells were enriched by FACS.

Sequencing used CD8+ T cells from PBMCs. This sequence was found in a human donor with Susac syndrome. This chain joins TRBV3-1 and TRBJ2-7, with D perhaps being TRBD1 or TRBD2 (5 bases each). The DNA for the CDR3 is TGTGCCAGCAGGGGGGACCGCTCCTACGAGCAGTACTTC. It yields the protein CASRGDRSYEQYF.